Reported below is one T cell receptor (beta chain). This entry comes from a study of blood T cell repertoires in COVID-19. Overall study context: Some COVID-19 samples were acute and others convalescent; all came from the United States, Italy and Spain. T cells, B-cell-depleted T cells, or PBMCs supplied cDNA or gDNA.

Per the authors' pipeline: Nucleated cell number was recorded as an estimate derived from reference gene primer amplification. The data were produced by immunoSEQ multiplex PCR, yet TCRdb's version contains in-frame clones alone and is incomplete. For V, J and clone size, that table is used; D and trimming come from the DNA. Of over 200,000 clones listed, more than 70% are singletons. This CDR3 is built from 16 residues. J gave up 1 base and V 0 bases, and 3 bases lay outside the gene matches. The V gene's germline CDR1 is ENHRY and CDR2 SYGVKD. The chain recombines TRBV10-3 with TRBJ2-4, with 7 nucleotides matching TRBD2. This sequence originates from a woman aged 60 to 75 with acute or convalescent COVID-19. The material sequenced was peripheral blood. The CDR3 nucleotides read TGTGCCATCAGTGAGTCGGGAGGGTACGCCAAAAACATTCAGTACTTC. Residues: CAISESGGYAKNIQYF.